The entry that follows covers one T cell receptor (beta chain) sequence. Methods used by the authors: The authors estimated nucleated cell counts from reference gene primer amplification. Assay used: immunoSEQ multiplex PCR; TCRdb lists only in-frame clones, some missing. That table supplies the V and J calls and clone size; D and trimming were determined from the DNA. This sample has some 220,000 clones, with approximately 85% found just once. The data belong to a study of blood T cell repertoires in COVID-19. It was during active infection that Seattle patients were enrolled and then longitudinally followed. After removal of 4 bases from V and 5 bases from J, the junction contained 12 bases not matched to a gene. Germline assignment: CDR1 SGHRS and CDR2 YFSETQ. The CDR3 extends over 16 amino acids.

V and J are TRBV5-1 and TRBJ1-1; TRBD1 agrees at 9 bases. The sample comprised peripheral blood. This receptor was obtained from a man aged 45 to 65 with COVID-19, enrolled during active disease. The CDR3 nucleotides are TGCGCCAGCAGCCTGGTGGGACAGGGTTCGGGAACTGAAGCTTTCTTT. Amino acid sequence: CASSLVGQGSGTEAFF.